These T cell receptor beta chains were read from a single sample in a study of CD8 T cells in ankylosing spondylitis. TCRdb used MiXCR to reprocess the 5' RACE reads, holding one entry per CDR3 protein. Of approximately 520,000 distinct CDR3 sequences in the sample, approximately 5.3% were seen once. The specimen was blood, either unsorted or a sorted T cell fraction (not recorded which). The source of these receptors is a male donor with ankylosing spondylitis. Both conserved end residues are part of each CDR3. The D gene is left open where the match is weak. Size values are once, few and many counts, or a class for expanded clones, and some rows have none.

J,V,size,D,length,CDR3,DNA
TRBJ2-1,TRBV4-3,few,TRBD2,13,CASSWGLYNEQFF,TGCGCCAGCAGCTGGGGACTATACAATGAGCAGTTCTTC
TRBJ1-1,TRBV7-2,few,-,13,CASKWSLNTEAFF,TGTGCCAGCAAGTGGAGCCTGAACACTGAAGCTTTCTTT
TRBJ2-7,TRBV20-1,many,-,15,CSARQWGQGSYEQYF,TGCAGTGCAAGACAATGGGGTCAGGGATCCTACGAGCAGTACTTC
TRBJ2-5,TRBV30,few,-,13,CAWISRGEVTQYF,TGTGCCTGGATCTCGAGGGGAGAGGTGACCCAGTACTTC
TRBJ1-4,TRBV6-1,few,-,13,CASRRTLREKLFF,TGTGCCAGCAGGCGGACCCTAAGAGAAAAACTGTTTTTT
TRBJ2-7,TRBV7-8,many,-,14,CASSLLRGSYEQYF,TGTGCCAGCAGCTTACTGCGGGGTTCCTACGAGCAGTACTTC
TRBJ2-7,TRBV7-2,-,-,15,CASSPGSYSYYEQYF,TGTGCCAGCAGCCCCGGGTCTTATTCCTACTACGAGCAGTACTTC
TRBJ2-7,TRBV10-3,many,-,15,CAISDSTGLSYEQYF,TGTGCCATCAGTGACTCGACAGGCCTCTCCTACGAGCAGTACTTC
TRBJ2-7,TRBV5-1,many,TRBD1,18,CASRRGIIGTGRAYEQYF,TGCGCCAGCAGGAGAGGGATAATAGGGACAGGTAGGGCCTACGAGCAGTACTTC
TRBJ1-4,TRBV12-3/TRBV12-4,-,-,15,CASSPPGTTGEKLFF,TGTGCCAGCAGTCCCCCGGGGACGACGGGAGAAAAACTGTTTTTT
TRBJ2-7,TRBV7-2,few,-,15,CASSYGGLSSYEQYF,TGTGCCAGCAGCTACGGGGGGCTCAGCTCCTACGAGCAGTACTTC
TRBJ2-1,TRBV7-9,many,-,14,CASSLELVYNEQFF,TGTGCCAGCAGCTTAGAACTAGTGTACAATGAGCAGTTCTTC
TRBJ2-7,TRBV4-3,many,TRBD2,14,CASSQVQRGDEQYF,TGCGCCAGCAGCCAAGTCCAGCGGGGGGACGAGCAGTACTTC
TRBJ1-1,TRBV27,-,-,14,CASSLIGRGSQAFF,TGTGCCAGCAGTTTAATTGGCAGGGGATCCCAAGCTTTCTTT
TRBJ1-4,TRBV28,-,-,16,CASSPPGRWASEKLFF,TGTGCCAGCAGTCCCCCCGGTCGGTGGGCAAGTGAAAAACTGTTTTTT
TRBJ1-2,TRBV5-1,many,TRBD1,15,CASSLGGQGDYGYTF,TGCGCCAGCAGCTTGGGTGGACAGGGAGACTATGGCTACACCTTC